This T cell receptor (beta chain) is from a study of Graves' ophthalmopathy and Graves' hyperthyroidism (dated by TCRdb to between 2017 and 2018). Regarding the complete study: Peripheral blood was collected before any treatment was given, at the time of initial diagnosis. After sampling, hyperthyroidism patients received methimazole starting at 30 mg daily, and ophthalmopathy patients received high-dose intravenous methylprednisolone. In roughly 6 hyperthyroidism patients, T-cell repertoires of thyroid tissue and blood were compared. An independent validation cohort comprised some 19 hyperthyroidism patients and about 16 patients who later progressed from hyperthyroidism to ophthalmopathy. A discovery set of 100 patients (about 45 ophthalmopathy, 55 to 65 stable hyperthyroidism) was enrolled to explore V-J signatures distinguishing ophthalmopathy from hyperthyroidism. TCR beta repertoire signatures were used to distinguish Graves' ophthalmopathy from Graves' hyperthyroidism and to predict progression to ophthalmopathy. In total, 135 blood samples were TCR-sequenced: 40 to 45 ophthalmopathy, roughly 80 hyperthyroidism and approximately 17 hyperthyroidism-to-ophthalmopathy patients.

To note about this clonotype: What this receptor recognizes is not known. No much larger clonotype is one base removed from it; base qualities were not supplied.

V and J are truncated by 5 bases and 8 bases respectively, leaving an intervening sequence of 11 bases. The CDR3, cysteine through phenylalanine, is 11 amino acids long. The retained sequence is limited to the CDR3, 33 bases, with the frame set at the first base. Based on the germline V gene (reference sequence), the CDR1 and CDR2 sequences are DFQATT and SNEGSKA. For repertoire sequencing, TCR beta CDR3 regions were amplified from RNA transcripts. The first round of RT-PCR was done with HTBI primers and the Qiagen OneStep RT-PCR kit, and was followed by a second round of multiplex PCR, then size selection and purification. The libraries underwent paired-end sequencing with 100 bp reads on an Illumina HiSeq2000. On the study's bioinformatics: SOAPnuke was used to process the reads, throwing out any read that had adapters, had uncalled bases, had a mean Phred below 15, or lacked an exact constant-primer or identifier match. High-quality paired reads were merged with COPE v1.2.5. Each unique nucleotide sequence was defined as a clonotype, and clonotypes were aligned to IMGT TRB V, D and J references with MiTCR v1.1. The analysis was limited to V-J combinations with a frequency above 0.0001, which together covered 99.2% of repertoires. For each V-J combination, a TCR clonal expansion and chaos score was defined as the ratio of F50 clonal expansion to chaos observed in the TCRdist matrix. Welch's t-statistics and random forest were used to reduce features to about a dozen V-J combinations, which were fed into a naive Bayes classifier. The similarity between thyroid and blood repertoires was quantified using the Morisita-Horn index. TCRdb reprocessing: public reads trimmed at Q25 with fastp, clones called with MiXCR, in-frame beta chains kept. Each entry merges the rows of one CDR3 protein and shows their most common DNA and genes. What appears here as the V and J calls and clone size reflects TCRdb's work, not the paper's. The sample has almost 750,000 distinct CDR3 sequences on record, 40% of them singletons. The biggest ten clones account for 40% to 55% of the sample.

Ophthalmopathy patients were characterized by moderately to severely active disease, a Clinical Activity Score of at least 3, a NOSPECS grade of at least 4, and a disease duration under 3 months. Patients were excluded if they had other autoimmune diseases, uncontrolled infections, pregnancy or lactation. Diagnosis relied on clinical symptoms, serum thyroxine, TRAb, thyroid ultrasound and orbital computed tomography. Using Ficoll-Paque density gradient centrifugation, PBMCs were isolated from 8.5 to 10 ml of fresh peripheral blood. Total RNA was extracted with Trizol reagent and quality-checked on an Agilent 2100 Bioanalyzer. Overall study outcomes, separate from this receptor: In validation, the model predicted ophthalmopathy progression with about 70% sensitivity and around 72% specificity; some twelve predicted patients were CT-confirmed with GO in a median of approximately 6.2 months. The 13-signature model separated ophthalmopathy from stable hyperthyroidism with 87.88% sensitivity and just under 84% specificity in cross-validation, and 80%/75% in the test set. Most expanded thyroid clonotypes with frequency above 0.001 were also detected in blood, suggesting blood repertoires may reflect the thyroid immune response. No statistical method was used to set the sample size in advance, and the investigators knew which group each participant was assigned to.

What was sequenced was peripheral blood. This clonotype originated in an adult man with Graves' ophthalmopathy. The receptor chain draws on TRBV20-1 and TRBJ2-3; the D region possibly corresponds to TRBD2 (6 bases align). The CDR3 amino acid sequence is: CSAGGLGTQYF. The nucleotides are TGCAGTGCTGGAGGGTTGGGTACGCAGTATTTT.